This T cell receptor (beta chain) originates from a study of T cell responses to AZD1222 COVID-19 vaccine. Second-dose timings of about 4 or about 12 weeks were pooled. In the case of this clone: Its specificity is unknown.

Findings of the study overall: Vaccine-associated CD4 TCRs spanned spike, dominant at 160-218 and 743-854. Most donors were white British and more were female, and clonal diversity was possibly underestimated.

With 7 bases clipped from V and 1 base from J, the junction kept 17 bases outside the gene matches. There are 20 residues in the CDR3. Germline lookup yields CDR1 LNHDA and CDR2 SQIVND (reference sequence). This table comes from immunoSEQ multiplex PCR, and its TCRdb copy is limited to in-frame clones, with some not included. The sample shows roughly 67,000 clones, 89% of them seen only once. The sequence came from an adult who received the AZD1222 COVID-19 vaccine. The sequenced sample was peripheral blood, obtained 28 days after the second AZD1222 dose. V gene TRBV19 combines with J gene TRBJ2-1; 12 bases align to TRBD2. CDR3 protein: CASNPKGRLAGVRSYNEQFF. The CDR3 nucleotides read TGTGCCAGTAACCCTAAGGGGAGACTAGCGGGAGTACGGTCCTACAATGAGCAGTTCTTC.